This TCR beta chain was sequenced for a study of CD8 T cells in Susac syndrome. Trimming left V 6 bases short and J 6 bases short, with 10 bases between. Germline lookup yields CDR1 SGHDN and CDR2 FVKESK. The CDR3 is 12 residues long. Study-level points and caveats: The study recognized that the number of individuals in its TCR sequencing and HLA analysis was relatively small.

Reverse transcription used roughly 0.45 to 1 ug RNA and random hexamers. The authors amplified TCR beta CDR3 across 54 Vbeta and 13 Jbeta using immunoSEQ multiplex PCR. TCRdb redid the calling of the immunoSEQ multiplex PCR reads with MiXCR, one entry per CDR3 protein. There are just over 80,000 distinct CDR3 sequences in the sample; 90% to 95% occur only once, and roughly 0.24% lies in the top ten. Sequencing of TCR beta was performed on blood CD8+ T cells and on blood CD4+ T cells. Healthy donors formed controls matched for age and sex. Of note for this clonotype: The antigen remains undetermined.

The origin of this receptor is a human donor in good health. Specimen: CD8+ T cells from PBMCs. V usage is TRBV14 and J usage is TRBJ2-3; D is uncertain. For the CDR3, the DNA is TGTGCCAGCAGTATACTTGTGGATACGCAGTATTTT. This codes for CASSILVDTQYF.